Here is one TCR beta chain with its context. Germline-derived CDR1 and CDR2 are SEHNR and FQNEAQ (reference sequence). The CDR3 has 16 amino acids. The junction had 7 bases not matched to a gene; V was cut back by 5 bases and J by 2 bases. The sample is drawn from a study of blood T cells in healthy people across ages. A second PCR of about 6 to 12 cycles used a sample-barcoded 5' primer and a J-beta primer mix. TCRdb reprocessed the 5' RACE reads via MiXCR and lists one record per CDR3 protein. Of approximately 800,000 distinct CDR3 sequences detected, about 45% appear once; the ten largest clones hold less than 20%.

The V call is TRBV7-9, the J call TRBJ2-1; 9 bases match TRBD1. The receptor was isolated from a man aged 80 or over in good health. Sequencing was done on a sample of blood. CDR3 in amino acids: CASSLTQGATYNEQFF. CDR3 sequence (DNA): TGTGCCAGCAGCCTGACACAGGGGGCAACCTACAATGAGCAGTTCTTC.